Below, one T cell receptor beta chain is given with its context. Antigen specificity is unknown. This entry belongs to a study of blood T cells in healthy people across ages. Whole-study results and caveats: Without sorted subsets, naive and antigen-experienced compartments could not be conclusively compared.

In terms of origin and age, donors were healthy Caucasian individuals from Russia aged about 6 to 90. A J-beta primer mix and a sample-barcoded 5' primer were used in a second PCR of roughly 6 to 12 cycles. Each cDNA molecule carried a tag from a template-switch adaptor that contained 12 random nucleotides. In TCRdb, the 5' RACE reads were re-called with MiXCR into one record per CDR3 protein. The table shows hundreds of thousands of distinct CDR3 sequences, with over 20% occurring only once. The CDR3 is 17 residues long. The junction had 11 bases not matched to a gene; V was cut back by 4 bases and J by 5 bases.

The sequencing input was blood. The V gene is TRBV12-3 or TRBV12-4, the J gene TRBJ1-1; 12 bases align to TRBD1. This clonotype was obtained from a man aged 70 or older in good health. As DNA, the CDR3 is TGTGCCAGCAGTTCCAATCCCGGGACAGGGGGCTGGACTGAAGCTTTCTTT. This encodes CASSSNPGTGGWTEAFF.